What follows is one T cell receptor beta chain and its context. Its matching antigen is unknown. Germline CDR1 and CDR2: MNHNS and SASEGT. The CDR3 is made up of 17 amino acids. Deletions cut 1 base from V and 3 bases from J, with 16 bases between. These data originate in a study of blood T cells in healthy people across ages. Study-level information: With template switching, about one barcoded beta molecule was captured per two T cells. General study results and limits: Diversity estimated from one million T cells was considered an underestimate.

Each individual donor underwent a draw of about 11 milliliters of peripheral blood. The authors ran a second PCR of about 7 to 12 cycles using a sample-barcoded 5' primer and a J-beta primer mix. A template-switch adaptor with 12 random nucleotides tagged each cDNA molecule. Each CDR3 protein is one row after TCRdb ran MiXCR on the 5' RACE reads. The sample lists some 1.4 million distinct CDR3 sequences, roughly 40% occurring once. V is TRBV6-1 and J is TRBJ2-1, with D possibly matching TRBD2 (7 bases). The TCR was taken from a woman aged 18-29 years in good health. What was sequenced was blood. For the CDR3, the DNA is TGTGCCAGCAGTGAAGTAGGGGGTAGCGGGCTCTACAATGAGCAGTTCTTC. The encoded protein is CASSEVGGSGLYNEQFF.